The 20 T cell receptor beta chains below all came from one sample that was sequenced in a study of blood T cell repertoires in COVID-19. TCRdb's copy holds only in-frame clones and misses some; the assay was immunoSEQ multiplex PCR. The data hold about 210,000 clones, with 92% observed a single time. Sequences were obtained from peripheral blood. These receptors originate from a man in his thirties or forties with acute or convalescent COVID-19.

The chain employs TRBV7-3 and TRBJ2-1; 7 bases agree with TRBD2. CDR3 length equals 13 residues. Germline V gene lookup returns CDR1 SGHTA and CDR2 FQGTGA. Trimming cost V 3 bases and J 9 bases; bases outside gene matches: 5. The CDR3 nucleotides are TGTGCCAGCAGCTTTCTCCCTAGCGGTGAGCAGTTCTTC. Translated, it gives CASSFLPSGEQFF.

The chain employs TRBV2 and TRBJ2-7, with 7 bases aligning to TRBD2. J gave up 5 bases and V 0 bases, and 7 bases lay outside the gene matches. This CDR3 region has 15 residues. The germline CDR1 and CDR2 sequences are SNHLY and FYNNEI. CDR3 residues: CASSEALGLDNEQYF. The DNA for the CDR3 is TGTGCCAGCAGTGAAGCGCTTGGACTAGATAACGAGCAGTACTTC.

The rearrangement links TRBV18 to TRBJ2-5; 8 positions agree with TRBD1. CDR1 and CDR2 from the germline V gene are KGHSH and LQKENI. The CDR3 has 18 residues. Trimming took 4 bases from V and 4 from J; bases not matched to a gene: 17. As DNA, the CDR3 is TGTGCCAGCTCACTTACGCAACCGGGACAGGCGGGGTCAGAGACCCAGTACTTC. As protein: CASSLTQPGQAGSETQYF.

The V call is TRBV19, the J call TRBJ1-3; no clear D. The germline V gene has CDR1 LNHDA and CDR2 SQIVND (reference sequence). V lost 5 bases and J lost 4, with 12 bases in between. The length of the CDR3 is 14 residues. CDR3 sequence reads: CASSWGATGNTIYF. The CDR3 DNA is TGTGCCAGTAGTTGGGGAGCTACCGGAAACACCATATATTTT. The complete variable domain, with remaining parts taken from reference TRBV19 and TRBJ1-3, reads DGGITQSPKYLFRKEGQNVTLSCEQNLNHDAMYWYRQDPGQGLRLIYYSQIVNDFQKGDIAEGYSVSREKKESFPLTVTSAQKNPTAFYLCASSWGATGNTIYFGEGSWLTVV.

The V call is TRBV9, the J call TRBJ2-3; D possibly corresponds to TRBD1 (6 bases). This CDR3 contains 16 residues. Trimming pared 4 bases from V and 5 bases from J, leaving 20 bases between. Looked up from germline, CDR1 is SGDLS and CDR2 is YYNGEE. The CDR3 is CASSFLTGQGQDTQYF. The CDR3 DNA is TGTGCCAGCAGCTTCCTAACGGGGCAGGGGCAAGATACGCAGTATTTT.

This chain joins TRBV7-8 and TRBJ2-7; 12 bases map to TRBD2. In germline, CDR1 is SGHVS, CDR2 FQNEAQ. The CDR3 spans 14 residues. V shed 5 bases and J 4 bases; nucleotides not matched to a gene: 3. In DNA form, the CDR3 reads TGTGCCAGCAGCGGACTAGCGGGACAATACGAGCAGTACTTC. Protein product: CASSGLAGQYEQYF.

CDR3 bases: TGCGCCAGCAGCCAACTCGAGGGGGGGACGGGCAATCAGCCCCAGCATTTT. Translated: CASSQLEGGTGNQPQHF. The genes are TRBV4-1 and TRBJ1-5; a possible D gene is TRBD1 (6 bases). The CDR3 runs 17 residues. Trimming pared 2 bases from V and 2 bases from J, leaving 16 bases between. CDR1 is MGHRA and CDR2 is YSYEKL in the germline V gene.

This chain connects TRBV7-8 to TRBJ1-5; D gene ambiguous. V dropped 5 bases and J dropped 3 bases, with 14 bases sitting between them. This CDR3 is built from 15 residues. Per germline, CDR1 SGHVS and CDR2 FQNEAQ. In DNA, the CDR3 is TGTGCCAGCAGCCCCCTAGGATTTATCAATCAGCCCCAGCATTTT. Its translation: CASSPLGFINQPQHF.

The chain has TRBV28 and TRBJ2-3; D is undetermined. Germline lookup yields CDR1 MDHEN and CDR2 SYDVKM. The CDR3 covers 17 residues. With 3 bases removed from V and 0 bases from J, the gap between germline ends came to 16 bases. The CDR3 is CASSFPIGEKSTDTQYF. CDR3 DNA: TGTGCCAGCAGTTTCCCCATTGGAGAAAAAAGCACAGATACGCAGTATTTT.

The chain carries TRBV6-5 and TRBJ2-7, with 11 nucleotides matching TRBD1. Germline values: CDR1 MNHEY, CDR2 SVGAGI. Losses at the gene ends were 4 bases for V and 0 bases for J; bases not matched to a gene: 2. The CDR3 extends over 15 amino acids. The CDR3 bases are TGTGCCAGCAGTTCCGGGACAGGGGGCTCCTACGAGCAGTACTTC. This encodes CASSSGTGGSYEQYF.

The chain has TRBV7-2 and TRBJ2-2, with D possibly TRBD2 on 5 matching bases. Trimming shortened V by 5 bases and J by 4 bases, and 11 bases separated the two germline ends. The CDR3 is 14 residues long. Germline loops: CDR1 SGHTA, CDR2 FQGNSA. The CDR3 nucleotides read TGTGCCAGCAGCCGCACTAGTTTCACCGGGGAGCTGTTTTTT. This codes for CASSRTSFTGELFF.

The rearrangement links TRBV19 to TRBJ2-5; TRBD1 is a possible D gene (6 bases). Trimming took off 5 bases at V and 5 bases at J, with 15 bases between the two ends. CDR3 length: 14 residues. Germline CDR1 LNHDA, CDR2 SQIVND (reference sequence). In DNA form, the CDR3 reads TGTGCCAGTAGTCTCCTAGGGGGAGTGGAGACCCAGTACTTC. Amino acids: CASSLLGGVETQYF.

The chain uses TRBV5-5 and TRBJ2-5; possibly TRBD2 for D (6 bases). Per the germline V gene, CDR1 is SGHKS and CDR2 is YYEKEE (reference sequence). Trimming left V 3 bases short and J 3 bases short, with 15 bases between. This CDR3 has 15 amino acids. CDR3 DNA sequence: TGTGCCAGCAGCTCTGGACTAATCGTGGAAGAGACCCAGTACTTC. Translating it yields CASSSGLIVEETQYF.

The V call is TRBV9, the J call TRBJ2-3, with 10 positions matching TRBD2. Germline trimming cut 4 bases from V and 3 bases from J; bases unmatched to any gene: 2. Germline values: CDR1 SGDLS, CDR2 YYNGEE. The CDR3 length is 14 residues. The DNA for the CDR3 is TGTGCCAGCAGCACGGGACTAGCGACAGATACGCAGTATTTT. It specifies CASSTGLATDTQYF. The whole variable domain, remainder taken from reference TRBV9 and TRBJ2-3, is DSGVTQTPKHLITATGQRVTLRCSPRSGDLSVYWYQQSLDQGLQFLIQYYNGEERAKGNILERFSAQQFPDLHSELNLSSLELGDSALYFCASSTGLATDTQYFGPGTRLTVL.

The genes are TRBV30 and TRBJ2-1; D perhaps matches TRBD2 (5 bases). The CDR3 length is 15 residues. The germline V and J ends were trimmed by 1 base and 0 bases, with 10 bases remaining between them. The V gene's germline CDR1 is GTSNPN and CDR2 SVGIG (reference sequence). CDR3: CAWSETRSSYNEQFF. The DNA of the CDR3 is TGTGCCTGGAGTGAAACTAGAAGCTCCTACAATGAGCAGTTCTTC.

The V and J genes are TRBV5-8 and TRBJ2-1; D may be TRBD2 (6 bases). Trimming removed 7 bases at V and 0 bases at J, with 14 bases between. The germline V gene encodes CDR1 SGHTS and CDR2 YDEGEE. The CDR3 loop spans 15 amino acids. This chain's CDR3 is CASAPGRSSYNEQFF. DNA for the CDR3: TGTGCCAGCGCACCTGGGAGGTCCTCCTACAATGAGCAGTTCTTC. The full variable domain, its missing parts supplied by reference TRBV5-8 and TRBJ2-1, is EAGVTQSPTHLIKTRGQQATLRCSPISGHTSVYWYQQALGLGLQFLLWYDEGEERNRGNFPPRFSGRQFPNYSSELNVNALELEDSALYLCASAPGRSSYNEQFFGPGTRLTVL.

The chain joins TRBV5-1 to TRBJ2-1, with D perhaps matching TRBD1 (6 bases). V lost 0 bases and J lost 10, with 14 bases in between. This CDR3 has 14 residues. CDR1 is SGHRS, CDR2 YFSETQ, per germline. The CDR3 region is CASSLAVGAEEQFF. In DNA, the CDR3 is TGCGCCAGCAGCTTGGCCGTGGGGGCGGAAGAGCAGTTCTTC. Full variable domain (remainder filled in from reference TRBV5-1 and TRBJ2-1): KAGVTQTPRYLIKTRGQQVTLSCSPISGHRSVSWYQQTPGQGLQFLFEYFSETQRNKGNFPGRFSGRQFSNSRSEMNVSTLELGDSALYLCASSLAVGAEEQFFGPGTRLTVL.

The CDR3 coding sequence is TGCGCCAGCAGGGGTAGGACAGGCAATTTTTCCTACGAGCAGTACTTC. Its protein is CASRGRTGNFSYEQYF. The chain couples TRBV5-1 to TRBJ2-7, with TRBD1 identical over 7 bases. This CDR3 region has 16 residues. Germline lookup yields CDR1 SGHRS and CDR2 YFSETQ. V lost 5 bases and J lost 1; bases outside the gene matches: 12.

The chain is built from TRBV9 and TRBJ2-2, with no clear D. The CDR3 loop spans 15 amino acids. Germline CDR1 and CDR2: SGDLS and YYNGEE. V dropped 0 bases and J dropped 2 bases, with 8 bases sitting between them. CDR3 nucleotides: TGTGCCAGCAGCGTAGGTCCAGTAAACACCGGGGAGCTGTTTTTT. It translates to CASSVGPVNTGELFF.

The chain employs TRBV19 and TRBJ2-5, with D perhaps matching TRBD1 (6 bases). The germline gives CDR1 LNHDA, CDR2 SQIVND (reference sequence). Trimming took 6 bases from V and 6 from J, leaving 14 bases between them. The CDR3 totals 13 residues. CDR3 amino acids: CASSRDRMKTQYF. The CDR3 bases are TGTGCCAGTAGCCGCGACAGGATGAAGACCCAGTACTTC.